These 14 T cell receptor beta chains share one sample of origin, sequenced in a study of T cells in Graves' hyperthyroidism and ophthalmopathy. Amplification yielded TCR beta CDR3 regions, with RNA transcripts as the source. HTBI primers were employed in a first-round RT-PCR of the TCR CDR3. Via MiXCR, TCRdb re-called the multiplex PCR reads, giving one row per CDR3 protein. The table includes some 760,000 distinct CDR3 sequences, about 15% detected once. Source material: blood. These receptors were taken from a woman younger than 35 with Graves' hyperthyroidism.

The genes are TRBV12-3 or TRBV12-4 and TRBJ2-2, with a weak D call TRBD2 (6 bases). V gave up 6 bases and J gave up 3 bases, with 14 bases separating them. The CDR3 extends over 15 amino acids. In DNA, the CDR3 is TGTGCCAGCAGAATTAAGCGGGTTCACACCGGGGAGCTGTTTTTT. It codes for CASRIKRVHTGELFF.

There are a few counts of this clonotype. This rearrangement joins TRBV7-9 to TRBJ1-4; D gene ambiguous. The CDR3 has 13 residues. Trimming removed 5 bases from V and 8 bases from J, with 12 bases in between. Germline CDR1 and CDR2: SEHNR and FQNEAQ (reference sequence). Written as DNA, the CDR3 is TGTGCCAGCAGCGTCCATATATCCGAAAAACTGTTTTTT. Translated, it gives CASSVHISEKLFF.

This chain uses TRBV20-1 with TRBJ2-5, with D tentatively TRBD1 (6 bases). V was trimmed by 0 bases and J by 2 bases, leaving 16 bases between them. The germline CDR1 and CDR2 sequences are DFQATT and SNEGSKA (reference sequence). The CDR3 runs 16 residues. The CDR3 sequence: CSARDPTGAPQETQYF. DNA for the CDR3: TGCAGTGCTAGAGATCCGACAGGAGCCCCACAAGAGACCCAGTACTTC.

The table lists this clonotype with many counts. The V gene is TRBV2, the J gene TRBJ2-1; 7 nucleotides line up with TRBD2. CDR3 size: 12 residues. J lost 6 bases, V lost 7 bases, and 3 bases had no gene match. Germline CDR1 reads SNHLY; CDR2 reads FYNNEI. The CDR3 is CASTGGGNEQFF. The CDR3 region has the DNA TGTGCCAGCACGGGAGGCGGCAATGAGCAGTTCTTC.

The chain uses TRBV20-1 and TRBJ2-7; unclear D gene. The CDR3 runs to 13 residues. The ends were cut back, 0 bases at V and 2 bases at J, with 8 bases in the middle. Germline V CDR1 and CDR2: DFQATT, SNEGSKA (reference sequence). CDR3 protein: CSAREDGPYEQYF. The CDR3 DNA reads TGCAGTGCTAGAGAAGACGGTCCCTACGAGCAGTACTTC.

This clonotype has a count of ten or more. V is TRBV7-8 and J is TRBJ2-2; D may correspond to TRBD1 or TRBD2 (5 bases each). The V gene lost 0 bases and the J gene lost 1 base, with 18 bases spanning the gap. Germline V gene sequence: CDR1 SGHVS, CDR2 FQNEAQ. The CDR3 contains 19 residues. The CDR3 loop is CASSLATGTPMGNTGELFF. As DNA, the CDR3 is TGTGCCAGCAGCTTAGCGACCGGGACCCCAATGGGGAACACCGGGGAGCTGTTTTTT.

This clonotype was recorded many times. V usage is TRBV18 and J usage is TRBJ2-7; D unresolved. CDR3 length equals 13 residues. The germline CDR1 and CDR2 sequences are KGHSH and LQKENI. V was pared by 3 bases and J by 3 bases, with 9 bases between. The DNA for the CDR3 is TGTGCCAGCTCACCCTGGCTGCTCTACGAGCAGTACTTC. Translated: CASSPWLLYEQYF.

The V and J genes are TRBV28 and TRBJ2-5, with 7 bases fitting TRBD2. Germline CDR1 reads MDHEN; CDR2 reads SYDVKM. This CDR3 has 17 amino acids. J lost 0 bases, V lost 5 bases, and 12 bases had no gene match. This CDR3 is CASSPLNGGIYQETQYF. The DNA for the CDR3 is TGTGCCAGCAGTCCCCTTAACGGGGGGATATACCAAGAGACCCAGTACTTC. Based on the CDR3 plus reference TRBV28 and TRBJ2-5, the full variable domain is DVKVTQSSRYLVKRTGEKVFLECVQDMDHENMFWYRQDPGLGLRLIYFSYDVKMKEKGDIPEGYSVSREKKERFSLILESASTNQTSMYLCASSPLNGGIYQETQYFGPGTRLLVL.

This clonotype appeared many times. The chain's CDR3 is CSAYPLNLYEQYF. DNA for the CDR3: TGCAGTGCTTATCCCCTCAACTTGTACGAGCAGTACTTC. This chain connects TRBV20-1 to TRBJ2-7; D ambiguous. Between the trimmed V and J ends, which lost 5 bases and 4 bases, there was a span of 15 bases. Per the germline V gene, CDR1 is DFQATT and CDR2 is SNEGSKA (reference sequence). CDR3 length: 13 residues.

V gene TRBV9 combines with J gene TRBJ2-6; perhaps TRBD2 as D (5 bases). Deletions cut 3 bases from V and 3 bases from J, with 13 bases between. The CDR3 contains 16 residues. Germline values: CDR1 SGDLS, CDR2 YYNGEE. CDR3 coding DNA: TGTGCCAGCAGCGCGCCCATAGGAGGTGGGGCCAACGTCCTGACTTTC. Its translation: CASSAPIGGGANVLTF.

The gene calls are TRBV7-9 and TRBJ2-6; D might be TRBD2 (5 bases). V was cut by 4 bases and J by 3 bases, with 13 bases left in between. Germline V CDR1 and CDR2: SEHNR, FQNEAQ (reference sequence). This CDR3 spans 16 amino acids. The CDR3, as DNA: TGTGCCAGCAGCTCGGTTTCCGGGGATGGGGCCAACGTCCTGACTTTC. It translates to CASSSVSGDGANVLTF.

This clonotype was counted many times. The chain couples TRBV30 to TRBJ1-5, with 8 bases fitting TRBD1. The germline V gene encodes CDR1 GTSNPN and CDR2 SVGIG (reference sequence). With V trimmed by 4 bases and J by 4 bases, 6 bases remained unmatched. This CDR3 contains 14 residues. The CDR3 here is CAWMGRQGNQPQHF. CDR3 nucleotides: TGTGCCTGGATGGGGCGACAGGGGAATCAGCCCCAGCATTTT.

There are a few counts of this clonotype. The J gene is TRBJ2-7, the V gene TRBV7-9, with D hard to call. The V gene lost 0 bases and the J gene lost 3 bases, with 9 bases spanning the gap. Germline V gene lookup returns CDR1 SEHNR and CDR2 FQNEAQ (reference sequence). This CDR3 has 14 amino acids. CDR3 amino acids: CASSLAATFYEQYF. CDR3 bases: TGTGCCAGCAGCTTAGCGGCTACTTTCTACGAGCAGTACTTC.

This clonotype was observed many times. The genes are TRBV20-1 and TRBJ1-4, with 10 bases identical to TRBD1. Germline assignment: CDR1 DFQATT and CDR2 SNEGSKA (reference sequence). V shed 3 bases and J 2 bases; nucleotides not matched to a gene: 12. The CDR3 spans 18 residues. As DNA, the CDR3 is TGCAGTGCTAGTGACCCGGGACAGGGGTGGCCGACTAATGAAAAACTGTTTTTT. As protein: CSASDPGQGWPTNEKLFF.